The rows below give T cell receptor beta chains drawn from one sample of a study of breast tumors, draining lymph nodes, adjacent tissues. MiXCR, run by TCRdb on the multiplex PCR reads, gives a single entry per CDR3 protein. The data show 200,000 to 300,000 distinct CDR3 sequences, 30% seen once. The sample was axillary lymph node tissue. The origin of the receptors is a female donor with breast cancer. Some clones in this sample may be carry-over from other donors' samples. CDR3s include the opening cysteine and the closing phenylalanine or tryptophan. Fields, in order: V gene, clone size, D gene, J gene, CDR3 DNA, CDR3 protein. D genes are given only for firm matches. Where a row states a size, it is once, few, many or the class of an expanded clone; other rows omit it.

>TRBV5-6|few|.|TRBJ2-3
TGTGCCAGCAGCTTGGACCTCGAACTTACAGATACGCAGTATTTT
CASSLDLELTDTQYF
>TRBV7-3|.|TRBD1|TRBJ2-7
TGTGCCAGCAGCGTAAGCCCGAGGACAGGTATGAGACACGAGCAGTACTTC
CASSVSPRTGMRHEQYF
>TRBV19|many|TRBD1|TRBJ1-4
TGTGCCAGTAGTATAGTTGGGACAGGGGGCGAAAAACTGTTTTTT
CASSIVGTGGEKLFF
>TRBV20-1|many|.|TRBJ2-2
TGCAGTGCTAGACCTGGGCTTGTTAACACCGGGGAGCTGTTTTTT
CSARPGLVNTGELFF
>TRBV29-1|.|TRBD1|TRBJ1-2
TGCAGCTTAGAGACAGGGTCTGACGGCTACACCTTC
CSLETGSDGYTF
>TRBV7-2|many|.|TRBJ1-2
TGTGCCAGCAGCCGGGAGGGTCGGGTCACACACTCGGGTGGCGGCTACACCTTC
CASSREGRVTHSGGGYTF
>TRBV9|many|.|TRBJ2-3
TGTGCCAGCAGCCCAGAAGGGGGACACACAGATACGCAGTATTTT
CASSPEGGHTDTQYF
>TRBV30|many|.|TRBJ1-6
TGTGCCTGGAGTGTACCCCCCTCACCCCTCCACTTT
CAWSVPPSPLHF
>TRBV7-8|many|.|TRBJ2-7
TGTGCCAGCAGCTTATCGGCGGGCCCTACCTACGAGCAGTACTTC
CASSLSAGPTYEQYF
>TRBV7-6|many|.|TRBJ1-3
TGTGCCAGCAGCGAACAGGGTTCTGGAAACACCATATATTTT
CASSEQGSGNTIYF
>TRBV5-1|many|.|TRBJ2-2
TGCGCCAGCACCCCGGACGGACTTAACACCGGGGAGCTGTTTTTT
CASTPDGLNTGELFF
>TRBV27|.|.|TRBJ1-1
TGTGCCAGCAGTTTAAGTCCGCGGGTTGGGACTGAAGCTTTCTTT
CASSLSPRVGTEAFF
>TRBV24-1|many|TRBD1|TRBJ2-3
TGTGCCACCAGTGACCCGAGACAGGGTAGGGCAGATACGCAGTATTTT
CATSDPRQGRADTQYF
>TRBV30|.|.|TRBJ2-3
TGTGCCTGGAGTGTACTTGATACGCAGTATTTT
CAWSVLDTQYF
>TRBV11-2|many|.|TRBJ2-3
TGTGCCAGCAGCCATGGGGAATGGGGGGACCCTAGCACAGATACGCAGTATTTT
CASSHGEWGDPSTDTQYF
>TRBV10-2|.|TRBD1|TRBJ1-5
TGCGTCAGCAGTGTGCAGGGACAGAATCAGCCCCAGCATTTT
CVSSVQGQNQPQHF
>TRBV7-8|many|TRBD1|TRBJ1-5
TGTGCCAGCAGCTTAGTTGGGACAGGGTGGTCTTCGCCCCAGCATTTT
CASSLVGTGWSSPQHF
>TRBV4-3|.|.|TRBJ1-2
TGCGCCGGCAGCCAAGGGGGGCTCCTTCCTAACTATGGCTACACCTTC
CAGSQGGLLPNYGYTF
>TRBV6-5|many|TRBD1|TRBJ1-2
TGTGCCAGCAGTTACGCCAGGGGGTTTGGCTACACCTTC
CASSYARGFGYTF
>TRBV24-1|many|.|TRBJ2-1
TGTGCCACCAGTGATCCCGCGCTCTATGAGCAGTTCTTC
CATSDPALYEQFF
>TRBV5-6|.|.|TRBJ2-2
TGTGCCTGGAGTGTTTGGGGCCCAGCGGAGCCGGTGGGCACCGGGGAGCTGTTTTTT
CAWSVWGPAEPVGTGELFF
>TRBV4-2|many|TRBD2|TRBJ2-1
TGTGCCAGCAGCCAAGGACGGACTAGCAAAAATGAGCAGTTCTTC
CASSQGRTSKNEQFF
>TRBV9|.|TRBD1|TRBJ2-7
TGTGCCAGCAACGAACAGGGGATTGCGGACGAGCAGTACTTC
CASNEQGIADEQYF
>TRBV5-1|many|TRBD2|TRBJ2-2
TGCGCCAGCAGCGGAATAGCGGGAGGGTTTACCGGGGAGCTGTTTTTT
CASSGIAGGFTGELFF
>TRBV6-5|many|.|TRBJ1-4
TGTGCCAGCAGGACAAAAAGGGGGTTCACTAATGAAAAACTGTTTTTT
CASRTKRGFTNEKLFF
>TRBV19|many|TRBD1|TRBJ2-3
TGTGCCAGTAGTAACAGGGGGACAGATACGCAGTATTTT
CASSNRGTDTQYF
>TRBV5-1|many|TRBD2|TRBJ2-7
TGCGCCAGCAGCCCCACCCTATCGACTAGCCGATACGAGCAGTACTTC
CASSPTLSTSRYEQYF
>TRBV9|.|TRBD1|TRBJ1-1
TGTGCCAGCAGCGTAGGTGGGGCAGGGGGGAACACTGAAGCTTTCTTT
CASSVGGAGGNTEAFF
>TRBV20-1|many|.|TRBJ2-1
TGCAGTGCCTGGACTCCATACAATGAGCAGTTCTTC
CSAWTPYNEQFF
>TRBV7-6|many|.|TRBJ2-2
TGTGCCAGCACCAACCCTCCAGGGACCGGGGAGCTGTTTTTT
CASTNPPGTGELFF
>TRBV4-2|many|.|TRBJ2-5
TGTGCCAGCAGCCAACTCCTCCAAGAGACCCAGTACTTC
CASSQLLQETQYF
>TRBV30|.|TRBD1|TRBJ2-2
TGTGCCTGGTCGTTTGGACAGGGCGATTCCGGGGAGCTGTTTTTT
CAWSFGQGDSGELFF
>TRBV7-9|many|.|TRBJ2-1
TGTGCCAGCAGCACACGTCTTTTACAGGGATACAATGAGCAGTTCTTC
CASSTRLLQGYNEQFF
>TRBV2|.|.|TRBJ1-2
TGTGCCAGCAGTAAGGGAACCATTAACTATGGCTACACCTTC
CASSKGTINYGYTF
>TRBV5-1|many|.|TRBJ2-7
TGCGCCAGCAGCTTCTCCGAAGCCGAGCAGTACTTC
CASSFSEAEQYF
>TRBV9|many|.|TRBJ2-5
TGTGCCAGCAGCGTTGGCGGGCACCAAGAGACCCAGTACTTC
CASSVGGHQETQYF
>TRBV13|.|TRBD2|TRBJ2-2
TGTGCCAGCTCACCTCCGGGACTAGCGGCCTTCACCGGGGAGCTGTTTTTT
CASSPPGLAAFTGELFF
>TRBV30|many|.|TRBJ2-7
TGTGCCTGGAGTGTACGGCTGGGGGAGCAGTACTTC
CAWSVRLGEQYF
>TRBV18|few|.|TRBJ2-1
TGTGCCAGCTCACTGAGTAGTGAGCAGTTCTTC
CASSLSSEQFF
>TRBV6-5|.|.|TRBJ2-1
TGTGCCAGCAATTACCCGACGGAAAATGAGCAGTTCTTC
CASNYPTENEQFF
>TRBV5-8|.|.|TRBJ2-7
TGTGCCAGCAGCCTGACAGCAACCTCCTACGAGCAGTACTTC
CASSLTATSYEQYF
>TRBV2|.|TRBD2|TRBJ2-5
TGTGCCACCCTAGCGGGGCAAGAGACCCAGTACTTC
CATLAGQETQYF
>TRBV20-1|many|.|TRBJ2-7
TGCAGTGCTAGAGTAGGAAGCATCTACGAGCAGTACTTC
CSARVGSIYEQYF
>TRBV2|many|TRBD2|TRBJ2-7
TGTGCCAGCAGGGGGGGAGGGCCGGGGAACGAGCAGTACTTC
CASRGGGPGNEQYF
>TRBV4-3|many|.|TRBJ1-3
TGCGCCAGCAGCCAAGAGTATTGGCAGATCAACACCATATATTTT
CASSQEYWQINTIYF
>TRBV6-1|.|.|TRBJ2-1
TGTGCCAGCGGGGGGGGCACTACCACTGGTGGGCAGTTCTTC
CASGGGTTTGGQFF
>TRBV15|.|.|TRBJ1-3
TGTGCCACCTGCTATCCCAGGACGCTAGGAAACACCATATATTTT
CATCYPRTLGNTIYF
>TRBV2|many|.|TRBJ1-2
TGTGCCAGCGGGCTCGGTCCCTTAGCTAACTATGGCTACACCTTC
CASGLGPLANYGYTF
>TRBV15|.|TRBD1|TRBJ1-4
TGTGCCACCAGCAGGGAACAGGGGGCTAATGAAAAACTGTTTTTT
CATSREQGANEKLFF
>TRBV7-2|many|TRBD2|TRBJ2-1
TGTGCCAGCAGCCCTCCCTTCGGACTAGCGGGAGCGAGGGAGCAGTTCTTC
CASSPPFGLAGAREQFF
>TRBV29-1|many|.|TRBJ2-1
TGCAGCGTTGGCGGGTATGAGCAGTTCTTC
CSVGGYEQFF
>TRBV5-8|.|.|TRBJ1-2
TGTGCCAGCAGCCCCGGACGGAACCGCTACACCTTC
CASSPGRNRYTF